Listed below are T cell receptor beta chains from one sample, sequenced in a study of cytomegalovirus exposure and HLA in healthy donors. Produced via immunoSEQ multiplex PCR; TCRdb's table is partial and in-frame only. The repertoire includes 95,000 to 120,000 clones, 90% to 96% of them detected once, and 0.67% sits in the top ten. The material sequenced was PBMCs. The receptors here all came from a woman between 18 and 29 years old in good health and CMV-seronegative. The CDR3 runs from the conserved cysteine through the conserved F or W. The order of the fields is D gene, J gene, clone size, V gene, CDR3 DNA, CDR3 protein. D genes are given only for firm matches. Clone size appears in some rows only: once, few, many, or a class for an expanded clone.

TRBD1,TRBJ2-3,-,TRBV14,TGTGCCAGCAGCCAAGTTGGCCTTTTTGACTTAGACAGGGCGAACACAGATACGCAGTATTTT,CASSQVGLFDLDRANTDTQYF
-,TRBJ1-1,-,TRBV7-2,TGTGCCAGCAGCTTAAATCGTCCGGGTGAAGCTTTCTTT,CASSLNRPGEAFF
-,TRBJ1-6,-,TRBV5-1,TGCGCCAGCAGCTTGGACAGGGTGGATTCACCCCTCCACTTT,CASSLDRVDSPLHF
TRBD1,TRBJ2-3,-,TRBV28,TGTGCCAGCAGTTTGGGACAGGGTCTTAGCACAGATACGCAGTATTTT,CASSLGQGLSTDTQYF
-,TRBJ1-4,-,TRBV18,TGTGCCAGTTCTAAGGATCCAGGTCTTGAAAAACTGTTTTTT,CASSKDPGLEKLFF
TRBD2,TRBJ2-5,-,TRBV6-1,TGTGCCAGCTCCGGACTAGCGCTGGGGGAGACCCAGTACTTC,CASSGLALGETQYF
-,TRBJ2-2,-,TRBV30,TGTGCCTGGAGTGTCTTGGGGCCCGGGGAGCTGTTTTTT,CAWSVLGPGELFF
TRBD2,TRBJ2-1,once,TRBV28,TGTGCCAGCAGCCCACTAGCGGAAGACAATGAGCAGTTCTTC,CASSPLAEDNEQFF
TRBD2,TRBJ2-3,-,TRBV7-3,TGTGCCAGCAGCTCTAGCGGGGGGGGCACAGATACGCAGTATTTT,CASSSSGGGTDTQYF
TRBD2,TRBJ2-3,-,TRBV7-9,TGTGCCAGCAGTGGAGTGACTAGCGGGGGGACAGATACGCAGTATTTT,CASSGVTSGGTDTQYF
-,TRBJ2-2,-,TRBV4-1,TGCGCCAGCAGCCAAGATTTGGGCAGAATGGCCCCGGGGGAGCTGTTTTTT,CASSQDLGRMAPGELFF
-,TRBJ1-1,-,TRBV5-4,TGTGCCAGCAGCTCCAAAACAGGGAACACTGAAGCTTTCTTT,CASSSKTGNTEAFF
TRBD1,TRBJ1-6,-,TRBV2,TGTGCCAGAACGGGACAGGGGGAGATTCGCCGTGGTTCACCCCTCCACTTT,CARTGQGEIRRGSPLHF